The 25 T cell receptor beta chains given below trace back to one sample, sequenced in a study of beta chain features in type 1 diabetes (dated by TCRdb to between 2017 and 2018). Library creation used the immunoSEQ multiplex PCR assay. All of the isolated RNA was reverse transcribed with the High Capacity cDNA Reverse Transcription Kit, so expressed TCRB transcripts were sequenced. The table was pulled from immuneACCESS by TCRdb, which kept in-frame rearrangements only. Such tables lose some clones; where checked, under half of the loss comes from unresolved V genes, and the rest has no known cause. Counted in this sample were about 370,000 clones; over 12% of them appeared once. In total, the top ten clones hold approximately 0.019% of the sample. The sequencing sample was made of naive CD4+ T cells from blood. The sample's cell subset or site label is to be understood as: true naive CD4+ T cells. These receptor sequences come from a young woman in good health.

This chain connects TRBV7-2 to TRBJ1-2; 8 bases map to TRBD1. The CDR3 is 14 amino acids. V trimming: 4 bases; J trimming: 3 bases; junction bases outside the gene matches: 4. In germline, CDR1 is SGHTA, CDR2 FQGNSA. CDR3 nucleotide sequence: TGTGCCAGCAGCTCACTGACAGGGGACTATGGCTACACCTTC. Translation gives CASSSLTGDYGYTF.

In this sample, this clone turned up a few times. V usage is TRBV4-2 and J usage is TRBJ1-2; 8 positions match TRBD1. In germline, CDR1 is LGHNA, CDR2 YNFKEQ. The V and J ends lost 4 bases and 4 bases, in that order; junction bases with no gene match: 11. CDR3 size: 16 residues. In DNA, the CDR3 is TGTGCCAGCAGCCCCAGGGACAGGAGCAATTTCTATGGCTACACCTTC. Its protein product is CASSPRDRSNFYGYTF.

The chain carries TRBV5-4 and TRBJ2-5; 11 bases align to TRBD2. Germline V CDR1 and CDR2: SGHNT, YYREEE (reference sequence). V gave up 5 bases and J gave up 5 bases; unmatched junction bases: 17. The CDR3 sequence is 18 residues long. CDR3 DNA: TGTGCCAGCAGTCTGTGGATGGTTAGCGGGAGGGCCGGGGAGACCCAGTACTTC. Amino acid sequence: CASSLWMVSGRAGETQYF.

This clone has only a few counts. This chain links TRBV7-9 with TRBJ2-1, with TRBD2 identical over 10 bases. Germline CDR1 is SEHNR and CDR2 is FQNEAQ (reference sequence). With 2 bases clipped from V and 6 bases from J, the junction kept 16 bases outside the gene matches. This CDR3 is 19 amino acids long. CDR3 DNA: TGTGCCAGCAGCTTATCGGGGAGCGGGAGGGCCCACTCTCTCAATGAGCAGTTCTTC. Translating gives CASSLSGSGRAHSLNEQFF.

This clone has more than one count but fewer than ten. V is TRBV9 and J is TRBJ2-1, with 12 bases identical to TRBD2. There are 15 residues in the CDR3. The V gene end was trimmed by 3 bases and the J gene end by 5 bases; junction bases not matched to a gene: 3. Germline assignment: CDR1 SGDLS and CDR2 YYNGEE. The CDR3 loop reads CASSGGLAGNNEQFF. CDR3 sequence (DNA): TGTGCCAGCAGCGGAGGACTAGCGGGAAACAATGAGCAGTTCTTC.

The chain couples TRBV20-1 to TRBJ1-1; D gene uncertain. V was clipped by 5 bases and J by 10 bases, with 14 bases between them. CDR1 DFQATT and CDR2 SNEGSKA come from the germline V gene (reference sequence). This CDR3 has 11 amino acids. The CDR3 here is CSARSPGGAFF. Written as DNA, the CDR3 is TGCAGTGCTCGAAGTCCAGGTGGAGCTTTCTTT.

V usage is TRBV30 and J usage is TRBJ2-2; D uncertain. There are 15 residues in the CDR3. The ends were cut back, 2 bases at V and 1 base at J, with 11 bases in the middle. Germline lookup yields CDR1 GTSNPN and CDR2 SVGIG (reference sequence). CDR3 coding DNA: TGTGCCTGGAGTCTCCTCCTCGGGAACACCGGGGAGCTGTTTTTT. Translation: CAWSLLLGNTGELFF.

J is TRBJ1-5 and V is TRBV15, with 9 bases fitting TRBD1. The germline CDR1 and CDR2 sequences are LNHNV and YYDKDF (reference sequence). The CDR3 covers 16 residues. V dropped 2 bases and J dropped 7; count of bases not matched to a gene: 9. The CDR3: CATSRSGTGRGQPQHF. DNA for the CDR3: TGTGCCACCAGCAGATCCGGGACAGGGCGGGGCCAGCCCCAGCATTTT.

This clone was found a few times. J is TRBJ2-7 and V is TRBV30, with D unresolved. The CDR3 extends over 12 amino acids. Germline-derived CDR1 and CDR2 are GTSNPN and SVGIG (reference sequence). Trimming stripped 2 bases from V and 0 bases from J, with 5 bases between. CDR3 sequence reads: CAWSKASYEQYF. The CDR3 DNA reads TGTGCCTGGAGTAAAGCCTCCTACGAGCAGTACTTC.

This clone was observed a few times. V and J are TRBV30 and TRBJ2-2, with 9 bases fitting TRBD2. The CDR3 is 14 residues long. Trimming took 2 bases from V and 4 from J; bases not matched to a gene: 2. Germline V CDR1 and CDR2: GTSNPN, SVGIG (reference sequence). In DNA form, the CDR3 reads TGTGCCTGGAGTACAGCGGGAGGCACCGGGGAGCTGTTTTTT. This sequence encodes CAWSTAGGTGELFF.

The CDR3 sequence is CASSPHQGGTEAFF. DNA of the CDR3: TGTGCCAGCAGTCCCCATCAGGGCGGCACTGAAGCTTTCTTT. This sequence joins TRBV28 and TRBJ1-1; possibly TRBD1 for D (5 bases). The CDR3 is made up of 14 amino acids. Trimming cost V 5 bases and J 4 bases, with 14 bases left between them. Germline CDR1 is MDHEN and CDR2 is SYDVKM. Full variable domain (outside the CDR3, taken from reference TRBV28 and TRBJ1-1): DVKVTQSSRYLVKRTGEKVFLECVQDMDHENMFWYRQDPGLGLRLIYFSYDVKMKEKGDIPEGYSVSREKKERFSLILESASTNQTSMYLCASSPHQGGTEAFFGQGTRLTVV.

This clone was seen more than once but under ten times. V gene TRBV7-3 combines with J gene TRBJ2-2; TRBD2 agrees at 11 bases. CDR1 is SGHTA and CDR2 is FQGTGA in the germline V gene. The CDR3 has 18 amino acids. V lost 2 bases to trimming and J lost 7 bases; unmatched junction nucleotides: 12. This chain's CDR3 is CASSLVRNGLAGSGELFF. The CDR3 DNA is TGTGCCAGCAGCTTAGTACGTAACGGACTAGCGGGCAGCGGGGAGCTGTTTTTT.

V gene TRBV28 combines with J gene TRBJ2-7, with D unresolved. The CDR3 runs to 11 residues. Trimming pared 5 bases from V and 4 bases from J, leaving 6 bases between. The germline V gene has CDR1 MDHEN and CDR2 SYDVKM. The CDR3 nucleotides are TGTGCCAGCAGTACCCAGTACGAGCAGTACTTC. Protein: CASSTQYEQYF.

The chain uses TRBV9 and TRBJ2-7; the match to TRBD2 covers 13 bases. Germline loops: CDR1 SGDLS, CDR2 YYNGEE. J was trimmed by 5 bases and V by 3 bases; bases with no gene match: 5. This CDR3 comprises 15 residues. CDR3 sequence: CASSATSGRAHEQYF. The CDR3 DNA reads as TGTGCCAGCAGCGCTACTAGCGGGAGGGCCCACGAGCAGTACTTC. Filled out from reference TRBV9 and TRBJ2-7, the complete variable domain reads DSGVTQTPKHLITATGQRVTLRCSPRSGDLSVYWYQQSLDQGLQFLIQYYNGEERAKGNILERFSAQQFPDLHSELNLSSLELGDSALYFCASSATSGRAHEQYFGPGTRLTVT.

V and J are TRBV10-3 and TRBJ2-7; 9 bases map to TRBD1. V trimming: 4 bases; J trimming: 2 bases; junction bases outside the gene matches: 12. The CDR3 runs 17 residues. CDR1 and CDR2 from the germline V gene are ENHRY and SYGVKD. The CDR3 loop is CAISGTSGQGATYEQYF. In DNA form, the CDR3 reads TGTGCCATCAGTGGCACCTCGGGACAGGGAGCAACCTACGAGCAGTACTTC.

The V and J genes are TRBV2 and TRBJ2-5, with no clear D. The CDR3 totals 13 residues. Trimming pared 7 bases from V and 4 bases from J, leaving 13 bases between. In germline, CDR1 is SNHLY, CDR2 FYNNEI. This chain's CDR3 is CASKRGETETQYF. For the CDR3, the DNA is TGTGCCAGCAAACGCGGAGAGACAGAGACCCAGTACTTC.

V gene TRBV5-4 combines with J gene TRBJ1-2; TRBD1 is a possible D gene (5 bases). This CDR3 region has 14 residues. V was shortened by 3 bases and J by 3 bases, with 12 bases between the two germline ends. Germline V CDR1 and CDR2: SGHNT, YYREEE (reference sequence). The CDR3 loop reads CASSSRQGDYGYTF. CDR3 nucleotide sequence: TGTGCCAGCAGCTCACGGCAGGGCGACTATGGCTACACCTTC. Using reference TRBV5-4 and TRBJ1-2 for the parts outside the CDR3, the full variable domain is ETGVTQSPTHLIKTRGQQVTLRCSSQSGHNTVSWYQQALGQGPQFIFQYYREEENGRGNFPPRFSGLQFPNYSSELNVNALELDDSALYLCASSSRQGDYGYTFGSGTRLTVV.

The rearrangement links TRBV29-1 to TRBJ2-3; no reliable D call. CDR1 SQVTM and CDR2 ANQGSEA come from the germline V gene. This CDR3 region has 13 residues. V was cut by 5 bases and J by 4 bases, with 13 bases left in between. In DNA form, the CDR3 reads TGCAGCGTTAGAGCGATCTTCGCAGATACGCAGTATTTT. It codes for CSVRAIFADTQYF.

This chain connects TRBV9 to TRBJ1-1; 7 bases are a match to TRBD1. V gave up 3 bases and J gave up 0 bases; unmatched junction bases: 5. The CDR3 has 15 residues. The germline gives CDR1 SGDLS, CDR2 YYNGEE. The CDR3 protein is CASSGRDRVNTEAFF. In DNA form, the CDR3 reads TGTGCCAGCAGCGGTCGGGACAGAGTGAACACTGAAGCTTTCTTT.

This clone was seen a handful of times. The chain is built from TRBV2 and TRBJ2-5, with 7 bases lining up with TRBD2. The germline V gene encodes CDR1 SNHLY and CDR2 FYNNEI. The CDR3 is 14 amino acids. With 5 bases clipped from V and 1 base from J, the junction kept 4 bases outside the gene matches. CDR3: CASSQWTSQETQYF. CDR3 sequence (DNA): TGTGCCAGCAGTCAATGGACTAGCCAAGAGACCCAGTACTTC.

The V and J genes are TRBV25-1 and TRBJ2-3; 8 positions match TRBD1. The CDR3 extends over 14 amino acids. J was trimmed by 1 base and V by 6 bases; bases with no gene match: 3. CDR1 MGHDK and CDR2 SYGVNS come from the germline V gene. CDR3 sequence reads: CASSLTGGTDTQYF. CDR3 in DNA: TGTGCCAGCAGCCTGACAGGGGGCACAGATACGCAGTATTTT. Full variable domain (rest looked up from reference TRBV25-1 and TRBJ2-3): EADIYQTPRYLVIGTGKKITLECSQTMGHDKMYWYQQDPGMELHLIHYSYGVNSTEKGDLSSESTVSRIRTEHFPLTLESARPSHTSQYLCASSLTGGTDTQYFGPGTRLTVL.

This clone was picked up a small number of times. The chain carries TRBV4-1 and TRBJ2-1, with TRBD2 identical over 10 bases. V lost 3 bases and J lost 4; bases outside the gene matches: 3. CDR1 and CDR2 (germline): MGHRA, YSYEKL. CDR3 length: 15 amino acids. This CDR3 is CASSHRLAGYNEQFF. CDR3 bases: TGCGCCAGCAGCCACCGACTAGCGGGTTACAATGAGCAGTTCTTC.

In this sample, this clone turned up a few times. Different DNA sequences within this sample yield the same CDR3. The genes are TRBV20-1 and TRBJ2-3, with D unclear. There are 11 residues in the CDR3. CDR1 and CDR2 from the germline V gene are DFQATT and SNEGSKA (reference sequence). V lost 4 bases and J 0 bases, leaving 2 bases between the germline ends. CDR3 coding DNA: TGCAGTGCTACGAGCACAGATACGCAGTATTTT. Translation: CSATSTDTQYF.

The chain carries TRBV29-1 and TRBJ2-7; D may be TRBD1 (6 bases). V gave up 5 bases and J gave up 4 bases, with 21 bases separating them. The CDR3 runs 15 residues. CDR1 is SQVTM, CDR2 ANQGSEA, per germline. The CDR3 here is CSVYLTRWGPYEQYF. CDR3 nucleotides: TGCAGCGTTTACTTGACCAGATGGGGGCCTTACGAGCAGTACTTC.

This clone has just a few counts. Distinct nucleotide sequences in the sample also encode this CDR3. The chain links TRBV4-3 to TRBJ2-6; D is unclear. The germline V gene has CDR1 LGHNA and CDR2 YSLEER. The CDR3 is 16 residues long. V lost 0 bases and J 1 base, leaving 7 bases between the germline ends. CDR3 loop: CASSQDRSSGANVLTF. The CDR3 DNA sequence: TGCGCCAGCAGCCAAGACAGAAGTTCTGGGGCCAACGTCCTGACTTTC.